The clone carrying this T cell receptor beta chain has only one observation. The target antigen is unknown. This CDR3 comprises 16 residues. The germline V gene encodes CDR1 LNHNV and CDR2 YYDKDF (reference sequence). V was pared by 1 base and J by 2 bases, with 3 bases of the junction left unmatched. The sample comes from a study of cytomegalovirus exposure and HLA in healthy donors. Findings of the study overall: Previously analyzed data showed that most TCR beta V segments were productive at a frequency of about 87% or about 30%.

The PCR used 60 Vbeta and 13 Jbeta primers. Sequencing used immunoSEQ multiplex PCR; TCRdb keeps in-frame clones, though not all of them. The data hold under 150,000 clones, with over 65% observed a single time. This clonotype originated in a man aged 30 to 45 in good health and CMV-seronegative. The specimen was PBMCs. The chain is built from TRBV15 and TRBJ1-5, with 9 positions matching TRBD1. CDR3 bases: TGTGCCACCAGCAGAGGGGACAGGGCCCGCAATCAGCCCCAGCATTTT. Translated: CATSRGDRARNQPQHF.